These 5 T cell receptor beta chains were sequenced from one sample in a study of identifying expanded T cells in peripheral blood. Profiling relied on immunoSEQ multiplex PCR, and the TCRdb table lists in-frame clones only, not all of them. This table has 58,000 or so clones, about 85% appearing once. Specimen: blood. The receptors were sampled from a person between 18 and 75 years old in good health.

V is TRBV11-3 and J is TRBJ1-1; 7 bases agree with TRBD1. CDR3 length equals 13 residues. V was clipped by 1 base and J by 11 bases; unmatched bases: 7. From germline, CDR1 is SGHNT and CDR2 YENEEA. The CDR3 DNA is TGTGCCAGCAGCTTAGCGGGTGACAGGGAGGCTTTCTTT. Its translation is CASSLAGDREAFF.

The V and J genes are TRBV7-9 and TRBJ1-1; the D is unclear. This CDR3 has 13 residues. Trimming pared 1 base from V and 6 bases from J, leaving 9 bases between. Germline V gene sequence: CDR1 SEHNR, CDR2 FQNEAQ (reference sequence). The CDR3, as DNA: TGTGCCAGCAGCTTAGATGTGGGATCTGAAGCTTTCTTT. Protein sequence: CASSLDVGSEAFF.

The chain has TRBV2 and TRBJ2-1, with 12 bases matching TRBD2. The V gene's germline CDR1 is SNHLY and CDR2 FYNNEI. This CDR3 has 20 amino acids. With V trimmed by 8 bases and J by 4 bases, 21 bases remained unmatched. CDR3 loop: CASRQAEVTSGGLKYNEQFF. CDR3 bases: TGTGCCAGCCGTCAGGCCGAGGTGACTAGCGGGGGCCTTAAATACAATGAGCAGTTCTTC.

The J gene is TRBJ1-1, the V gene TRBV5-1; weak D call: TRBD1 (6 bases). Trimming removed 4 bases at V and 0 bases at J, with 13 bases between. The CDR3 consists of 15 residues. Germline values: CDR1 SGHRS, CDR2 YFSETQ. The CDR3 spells CASSQGHTMNTEAFF. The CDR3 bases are TGCGCCAGCAGCCAGGGACACACTATGAACACTGAAGCTTTCTTT.

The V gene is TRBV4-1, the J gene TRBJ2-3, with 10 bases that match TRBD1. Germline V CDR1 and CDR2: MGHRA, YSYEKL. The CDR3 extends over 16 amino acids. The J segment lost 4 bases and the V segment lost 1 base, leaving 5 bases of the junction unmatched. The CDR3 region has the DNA TGCGCCAGCAGCCAAGGGACAGGGGGTGGGTCAGATACGCAGTATTTT. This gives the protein CASSQGTGGGSDTQYF.